A single sample gave rise to the 12 T cell receptor beta chains below, sequenced in a study of blood T cell repertoires in COVID-19. Profiling relied on immunoSEQ multiplex PCR, and the TCRdb table lists in-frame clones only, not all of them. Here the sample spans roughly 180,000 clones, 84% being singletons. The specimen sequenced was peripheral blood. These receptors were collected from a man aged 35 to 55 who had recovered from COVID-19.

V gene TRBV9 combines with J gene TRBJ2-1, with 7 nucleotides matching TRBD1. V lost 4 bases to trimming and J lost 5 bases; unmatched junction nucleotides: 6. The CDR3 runs 14 residues. CDR1 and CDR2 from the germline V gene are SGDLS and YYNGEE. The CDR3 coding sequence is TGTGCCAGCAGCCCCGGGACAGCAGACAATGAGCAGTTCTTC. Translation gives CASSPGTADNEQFF.

This chain joins TRBV28 and TRBJ2-1, with 7 bases that match TRBD1. Germline CDR1 reads MDHEN; CDR2 reads SYDVKM. The CDR3 length is 13 residues. Trimming at V came to 8 bases and at J to 3 bases, leaving 4 bases not matched to a gene. CDR3 nucleotide sequence: TGTGCCAGCGGAGACAGGGACTACAATGAGCAGTTCTTC. It codes for CASGDRDYNEQFF.

The chain recombines TRBV11-2 with TRBJ2-7; D is perhaps TRBD1 (6 bases). From germline, CDR1 is SGHAT and CDR2 FQNNGV. V was trimmed by 4 bases and J by 2 bases, leaving 15 bases between them. The CDR3 covers 15 residues. The CDR3 coding sequence is TGTGCCAGCAGCTCCCTCGACAGGCAAGCCTACGAGCAGTACTTC. It is translated as CASSSLDRQAYEQYF.

The rearrangement uses TRBV2 and TRBJ1-5; no reliable D call. The CDR3 sequence is 13 residues long. V was cut by 2 bases and J by 11 bases, with 13 bases left in between. Germline CDR1 reads SNHLY; CDR2 reads FYNNEI. Here the CDR3 DNA reads TGTGCCAGCAGTGAATCGCGGAGAGGCACCCAGCATTTT. Translation: CASSESRRGTQHF.

This sequence joins TRBV25-1 and TRBJ2-4; TRBD1 might be the D (5 bases). Germline loops: CDR1 MGHDK, CDR2 SYGVNS. V shed 5 bases and J shed 0 bases, with 11 bases lying between them. The length of the CDR3 is 15 residues. CDR3 coding DNA: TGTGCCAGCAGTCCGGACAACCTAGCCAAAAACATTCAGTACTTC. It encodes CASSPDNLAKNIQYF.

The chain employs TRBV6-5 and TRBJ2-2; 9 positions agree with TRBD1. Germline lookup yields CDR1 MNHEY and CDR2 SVGAGI. The CDR3 is 15 residues long. After removal of 7 bases from V and 3 bases from J, the junction contained 6 bases not matched to a gene. CDR3 bases: TGTGCCAGCATCAGACAGGGGGGAGACACCGGGGAGCTGTTTTTT. Protein: CASIRQGGDTGELFF.

This chain connects TRBV29-1 to TRBJ1-2; weak D call: TRBD1 (5 bases). Germline CDR1 and CDR2: SQVTM and ANQGSEA. Between the trimmed V and J ends, which lost 4 bases and 3 bases, there was a span of 15 bases. The CDR3 length is 14 residues. CDR3 nucleotide sequence: TGCAGCGTTGTGGGGGGTCTAAACTACTATGGCTACACCTTC. Its protein product is CSVVGGLNYYGYTF.

This clone was detected once. As DNA, the CDR3 is TGTGCCAGCATCAGCGGGCACGCGAACACCGGGGAGCTGTTTTTT. It specifies CASISGHANTGELFF. The V call is TRBV28, the J call TRBJ2-2; TRBD2 is a possible D gene (6 bases). Germline V CDR1 and CDR2: MDHEN, SYDVKM. There are 15 residues in the CDR3. V was clipped by 7 bases and J by 0 bases, with 12 bases between them.

This clone was seen only a few times. This chain links TRBV27 with TRBJ2-1, with 9 bases that match TRBD1. Looked up from germline, CDR1 is MNHEY and CDR2 is SMNVEV (reference sequence). This CDR3 comprises 13 residues. V lost 5 bases and J lost 7; bases outside the gene matches: 3. The CDR3 spells CASSGTGSNEQFF. In nucleotides, the CDR3 is TGTGCCAGCAGTGGGACAGGGTCGAATGAGCAGTTCTTC.

The CDR3 protein is CASSLGGLATDTQYF. CDR3 bases: TGTGCCAGCAGCTTAGGGGGACTAGCAACAGATACGCAGTATTTT. J is TRBJ2-3 and V is TRBV7-9; 9 bases line up with TRBD2. The CDR3 runs 15 residues. Germline loops: CDR1 SEHNR, CDR2 FQNEAQ (reference sequence). Trimming cost V 1 base and J 3 bases; bases outside gene matches: 2.

Concerning this clone: One junction end disagrees with the germline gene, perhaps due to a read error. The chain uses TRBV27 and TRBJ2-3, with 8 bases lining up with TRBD1. The CDR3 runs 14 residues. Germline V gene data show CDR1 as MNHEY and CDR2 as SMNVEV (reference sequence). The CDR3 spells CASSLRTGTDAQYF. DNA for the CDR3: TGTGCCAGCAGTTTAAGGACAGGGACAGATGCGCAGTATTTT.

The V gene is TRBV7-2, the J gene TRBJ1-4; a weak D match, TRBD1 (5 bases). CDR1 and CDR2 from the germline V gene are SGHTA and FQGNSA. The CDR3 length is 14 residues. V was shortened by 4 bases and J by 6 bases, with 12 bases between the two germline ends. The DNA for the CDR3 is TGTGCCAGCAGCTACCAGGGATCGGATGAAAAACTGTTTTTT. This translates into CASSYQGSDEKLFF.